This record concerns one TCR beta chain sequence. Trimming cost V 0 bases and J 2 bases; bases outside gene matches: 6. Germline CDR1 reads SGDLS; CDR2 reads YYNGEE. This CDR3 contains 16 residues. This sample is part of a study of T cell changes during pregnancy in multiple sclerosis. Method: immunoSEQ multiplex PCR; TCRdb's copy keeps in-frame clones and lacks some. The table records roughly 71,000 clones, 80% to 95% of them present only once. The TCR was taken from a female donor in good health, enrolled as a control in a pregnancy study. V and J are TRBV9 and TRBJ2-3; 7 nucleotides match TRBD2. The material was peripheral blood, obtained in the first trimester of pregnancy. The CDR3 sequence is CASSVEASGFTDTQYF. For the CDR3, the DNA is TGTGCCAGCAGCGTAGAGGCTAGCGGCTTCACAGATACGCAGTATTTT.